This entry lists 15 T cell receptor beta chains sequenced from one sample in a study of blood T cell repertoires in COVID-19. The repertoire was sequenced with immunoSEQ multiplex PCR; TCRdb's copy has only in-frame clones and lacks some. The data hold 250,000 to 300,000 clones, with just under 90% observed a single time. The sequenced sample was PBMCs or T cells enriched from blood (not recorded which). These receptors were collected from a woman in her sixties who had recovered from COVID-19.

This chain joins TRBV11-2 and TRBJ1-1, with 8 nucleotides matching TRBD1. CDR1 is SGHAT, CDR2 FQNNGV, per germline. This CDR3 is 14 amino acids long. The V segment lost 1 base and the J segment 6 bases; nucleotides outside the gene matches: 4. The CDR3, as DNA: TGTGCCAGCAGCTTAGCAGGGGGCAGCGCTGAAGCTTTCTTT. It is translated as CASSLAGGSAEAFF.

This chain joins TRBV7-9 and TRBJ1-4; D not certain. Per germline, CDR1 SEHNR and CDR2 FQNEAQ (reference sequence). V was cut by 5 bases and J by 3 bases, with 13 bases left in between. This CDR3 region has 15 residues. CDR3 coding DNA: TGTGCCAGCAGCCCCCTCGCGGGCCCTAATGAAAAACTGTTTTTT. It encodes CASSPLAGPNEKLFF.

The J gene is TRBJ1-1, the V gene TRBV30; D unclear. Looked up from germline, CDR1 is GTSNPN and CDR2 is SVGIG (reference sequence). The CDR3 has 13 amino acids. V lost 3 bases to trimming and J lost 1 base, with 9 bases between them. CDR3 nucleotides: TGTGCCTGGAGCGTTACAAGGAACACTGAAGCTTTCTTT. It is translated as CAWSVTRNTEAFF.

The rearrangement links TRBV5-6 to TRBJ1-2; 7 nucleotides match TRBD1. J lost 8 bases, V lost 4 bases, and 8 bases had no gene match. The CDR3 sequence is 13 residues long. Looked up from germline, CDR1 is SGHDT and CDR2 is YYEEEE. The CDR3 region has the DNA TGTGCCAGCAGCGCCGACAGGGTCGGGGGCTACACCTTC. This codes for CASSADRVGGYTF.

This sequence joins TRBV7-9 and TRBJ2-7, with 7 bases identical to TRBD2. The V segment lost 2 bases and the J segment 0 bases; nucleotides outside the gene matches: 1. Germline V lookup: CDR1 SEHNR, CDR2 FQNEAQ (reference sequence). The CDR3 sequence is 14 residues long. The CDR3 region is CASSLPGGSYEQYF. The CDR3 nucleotides are TGTGCCAGCAGCTTACCGGGGGGCTCCTACGAGCAGTACTTC.

The gene calls are TRBV7-9 and TRBJ2-7, with 8 bases matching TRBD2. The CDR3 sequence is 17 residues long. J was trimmed by 1 base and V by 2 bases; bases with no gene match: 10. The germline V gene encodes CDR1 SEHNR and CDR2 FQNEAQ (reference sequence). The CDR3 nucleotides read TGTGCCAGCAGCTTATGGGCGGGAGGCGGGGAGTCCTACGAGCAGTACTTC. It yields the protein CASSLWAGGGESYEQYF.

CDR3: CASSYSSSGDGDTQYF. The CDR3 DNA is TGTGCCAGCAGTTACTCGAGTAGCGGGGATGGAGATACGCAGTATTTT. The genes are TRBV6-5 and TRBJ2-3; 8 bases are shared with TRBD2. The CDR3 loop spans 16 amino acids. The ends lost 0 bases at V and 5 bases at J; junction bases unmatched: 7. Germline assignment: CDR1 MNHEY and CDR2 SVGAGI.

The CDR3 DNA reads TGTGCCAGCAGCAGTCTAGCGGGGAACACCGGGGAGCTGTTTTTT. This sequence encodes CASSSLAGNTGELFF. V and J are TRBV9 and TRBJ2-2, with 8 bases aligning to TRBD2. This CDR3 has 15 residues. The ends lost 4 bases at V and 1 base at J; junction bases unmatched: 3. CDR1 SGDLS and CDR2 YYNGEE come from the germline V gene.

The chain recombines TRBV6-5 with TRBJ2-1; perhaps TRBD2 as D (5 bases). Trimming took off 4 bases at V and 0 bases at J, with 13 bases between the two ends. The CDR3 totals 16 residues. Per the germline V gene, CDR1 is MNHEY and CDR2 is SVGAGI. DNA for the CDR3: TGTGCCAGCAGTTCGGACTCTCCGAGCTCCTACAATGAGCAGTTCTTC. It codes for CASSSDSPSSYNEQFF.

The V call is TRBV10-2, the J call TRBJ1-3, with D unresolved. This CDR3 comprises 15 residues. Per the germline V gene, CDR1 is WSHSY and CDR2 is SAAADI. V lost 6 bases and J lost 4, with 16 bases in between. CDR3 residues: CASSPDLAGGNTIYF. The CDR3 DNA reads TGCGCCAGCAGCCCCGACCTCGCGGGGGGAAACACCATATATTTT.

The chain has TRBV5-1 and TRBJ2-3; TRBD2 matches 12 bases. V shed 3 bases, J shed 3 bases, and the junction held 14 bases outside the gene matches. CDR1 is SGHRS and CDR2 is YFSETQ in the germline V gene. The CDR3 loop spans 19 amino acids. CDR3 amino acids: CASSYRLAGGPGLTDTQYF. The CDR3 DNA reads TGCGCCAGCAGCTATCGGCTAGCGGGAGGGCCGGGCTTGACAGATACGCAGTATTTT.

V gene TRBV12-3 or TRBV12-4 combines with J gene TRBJ1-2; 7 bases line up with TRBD1. The trim removed 7 bases at V and 5 bases at J, leaving 7 bases unmatched. CDR3 length: 13 residues. The CDR3 DNA reads as TGTGCCAGCACCCGGACAGGAGAGTATGGCTACACCTTC. Its translation: CASTRTGEYGYTF.

V is TRBV11-3 and J is TRBJ2-1; 9 bases fit TRBD2. Germline loops: CDR1 SGHNT, CDR2 YENEEA. V lost 0 bases, J lost 3 bases, and 9 bases stayed unmatched. The CDR3 totals 18 residues. CDR3 residues: CASSLDGEREVNYNEQFF. The CDR3 DNA reads TGTGCCAGCAGCTTAGACGGAGAGCGGGAGGTAAACTACAATGAGCAGTTCTTC.

The table lists this clone with a count of one. V gene TRBV10-3 combines with J gene TRBJ2-3; TRBD1 might be the D (6 bases). The CDR3 spans 12 residues. Per the germline V gene, CDR1 is ENHRY and CDR2 is SYGVKD. Trimming cost V 10 bases and J 2 bases, with 10 bases left between them. CDR3 nucleotides: TGTGCCACAGGACAGTACACAGATACGCAGTATTTT. Encoded protein: CATGQYTDTQYF.

The chain joins TRBV3-1 (or the pseudogene TRBV3-2) to TRBJ1-4; possibly TRBD1 for D (5 bases). Germline V gives CDR1 LGHDT, CDR2 YNNKEL (reference sequence). V lost 1 base and J lost 6, with 12 bases in between. The length of the CDR3 is 15 residues. The CDR3 loop reads CASSQGWGPDEKLFF. DNA of the CDR3: TGTGCCAGCAGCCAAGGGTGGGGCCCAGATGAAAAACTGTTTTTT.